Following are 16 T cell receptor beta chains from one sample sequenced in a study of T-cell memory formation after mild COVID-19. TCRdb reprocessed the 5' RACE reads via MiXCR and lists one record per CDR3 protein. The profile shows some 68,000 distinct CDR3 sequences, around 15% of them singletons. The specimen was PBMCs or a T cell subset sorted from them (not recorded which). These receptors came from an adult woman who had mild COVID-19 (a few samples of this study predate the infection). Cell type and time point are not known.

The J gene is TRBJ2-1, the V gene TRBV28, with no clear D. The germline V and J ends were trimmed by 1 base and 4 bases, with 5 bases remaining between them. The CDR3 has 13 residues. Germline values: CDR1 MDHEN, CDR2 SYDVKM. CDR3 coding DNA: TGTGCCAGCAGTTTATTGACTTACAATGAGCAGTTCTTC. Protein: CASSLLTYNEQFF.

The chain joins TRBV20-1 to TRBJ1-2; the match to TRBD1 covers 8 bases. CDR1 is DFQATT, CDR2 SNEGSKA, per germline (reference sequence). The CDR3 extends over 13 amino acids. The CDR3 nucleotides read TGCAGGTCCCCCGGCGGGACAGGTGATGGCTACACCTTC. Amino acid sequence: CRSPGGTGDGYTF.

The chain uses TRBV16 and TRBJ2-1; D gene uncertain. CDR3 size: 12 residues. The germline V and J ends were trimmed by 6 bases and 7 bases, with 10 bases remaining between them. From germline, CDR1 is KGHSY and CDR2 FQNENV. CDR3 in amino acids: CASSSPANEQFF. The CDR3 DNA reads TGTGCCAGCAGTTCCCCCGCGAATGAGCAGTTCTTC. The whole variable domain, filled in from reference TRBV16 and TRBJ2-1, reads GEEVAQTPKHLVRGEGQKAKLYCAPIKGHSYVFWYQQVLKNEFKFLISFQNENVFDETGMPKERFSAKCLPNSPCSLEIQATKLEDSAVYFCASSSPANEQFFGPGTRLTVL.

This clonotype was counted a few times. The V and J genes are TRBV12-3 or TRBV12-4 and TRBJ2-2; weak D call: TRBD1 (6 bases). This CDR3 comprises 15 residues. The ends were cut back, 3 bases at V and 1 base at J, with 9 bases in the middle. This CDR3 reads CASSLEGGNTGELFF. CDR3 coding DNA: TGTGCCAGCAGTTTGGAAGGGGGGAACACCGGGGAGCTGTTTTTT.

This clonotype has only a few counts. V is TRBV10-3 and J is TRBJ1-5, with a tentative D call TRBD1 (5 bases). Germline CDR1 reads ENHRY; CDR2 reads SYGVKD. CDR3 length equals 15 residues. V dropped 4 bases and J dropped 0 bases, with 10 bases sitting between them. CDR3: CAISVGEFSNQPQHF. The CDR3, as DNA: TGTGCCATCAGTGTGGGGGAATTTAGCAATCAGCCCCAGCATTTT.

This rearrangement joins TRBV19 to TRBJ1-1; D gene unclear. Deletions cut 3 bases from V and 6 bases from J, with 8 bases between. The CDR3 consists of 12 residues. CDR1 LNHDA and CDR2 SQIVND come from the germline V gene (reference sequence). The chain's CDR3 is CASSIGGSEAFF. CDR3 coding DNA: TGTGCCAGTAGTATCGGAGGGTCTGAAGCTTTCTTT.

CDR3 in DNA: TGTGCCAGCAGCTTAGCCTCAGAACCACCGACTAGCGAGGACACAGATACGCAGTATTTT. This encodes CASSLASEPPTSEDTDTQYF. The chain joins TRBV7-6 to TRBJ2-3; 8 nucleotides match TRBD2. This CDR3 is built from 20 residues. The germline V gene has CDR1 SGHVS and CDR2 FNYEAQ. With V trimmed by 0 bases and J by 2 bases, 16 bases remained unmatched. Variable domain in full (rest from reference TRBV7-6 and TRBJ2-3): GAGVSQSPRYKVTKRGQDVALRCDPISGHVSLYWYRQALGQGPEFLTYFNYEAQQDKSGLPNDRFSAERPEGSISTLTIQRTEQRDSAMYRCASSLASEPPTSEDTDTQYFGPGTRLTVL.

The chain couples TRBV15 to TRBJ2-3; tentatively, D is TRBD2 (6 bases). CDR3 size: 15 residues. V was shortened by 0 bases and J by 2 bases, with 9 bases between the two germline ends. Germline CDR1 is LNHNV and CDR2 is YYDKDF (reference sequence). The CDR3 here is CATSRDGGATDTQYF. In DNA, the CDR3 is TGTGCCACCAGCAGAGATGGCGGGGCCACAGATACGCAGTATTTT. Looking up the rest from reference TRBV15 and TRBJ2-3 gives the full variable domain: DAMVIQNPRYQVTQFGKPVTLSCSQTLNHNVMYWYQQKSSQAPKLLFHYYDKDFNNEADTPDNFQSRRPNTSFCFLDIRSPGLGDTAMYLCATSRDGGATDTQYFGPGTRLTVL.

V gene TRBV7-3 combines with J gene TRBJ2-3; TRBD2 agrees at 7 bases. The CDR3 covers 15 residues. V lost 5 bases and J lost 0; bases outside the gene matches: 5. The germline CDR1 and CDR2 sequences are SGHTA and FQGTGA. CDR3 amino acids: CASSLGRASTDTQYF. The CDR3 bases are TGTGCCAGCAGCCTTGGGAGGGCAAGCACAGATACGCAGTATTTT.

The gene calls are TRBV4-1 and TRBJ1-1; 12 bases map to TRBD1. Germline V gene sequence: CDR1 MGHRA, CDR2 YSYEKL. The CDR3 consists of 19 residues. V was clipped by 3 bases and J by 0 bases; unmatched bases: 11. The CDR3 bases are TGCGCCAGCAGCCATCTCCCGGGACAGGGGGCTCATTTGAACACTGAAGCTTTCTTT. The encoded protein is CASSHLPGQGAHLNTEAFF.

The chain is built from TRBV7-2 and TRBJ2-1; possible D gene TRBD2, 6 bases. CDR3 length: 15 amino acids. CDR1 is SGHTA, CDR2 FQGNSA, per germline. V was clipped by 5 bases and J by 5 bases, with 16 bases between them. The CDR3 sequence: CASSPVRDLHNEQFF. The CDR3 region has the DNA TGTGCCAGCAGCCCCGTCCGGGACTTGCACAATGAGCAGTTCTTC.

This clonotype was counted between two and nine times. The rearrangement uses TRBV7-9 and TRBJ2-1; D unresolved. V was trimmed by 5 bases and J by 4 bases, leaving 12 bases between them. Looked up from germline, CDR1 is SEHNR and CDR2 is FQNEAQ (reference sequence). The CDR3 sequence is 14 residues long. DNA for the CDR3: TGTGCCAGCAGCCCTACGTCCCGGTACAATGAGCAGTTCTTC. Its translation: CASSPTSRYNEQFF.

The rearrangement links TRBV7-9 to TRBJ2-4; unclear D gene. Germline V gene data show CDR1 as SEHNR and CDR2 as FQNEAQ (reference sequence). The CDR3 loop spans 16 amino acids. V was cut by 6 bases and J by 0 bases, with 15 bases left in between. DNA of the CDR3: TGTGCCAGCAGTTGGGCCAGGTTGGAAGCCAAAAACATTCAGTACTTC. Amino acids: CASSWARLEAKNIQYF. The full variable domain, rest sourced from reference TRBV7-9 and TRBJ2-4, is DTGVSQNPRHKITKRGQNVTFRCDPISEHNRLYWYRQTLGQGPEFLTYFQNEAQLEKSRLLSDRFSAERPKGSFSTLEIQRTEQGDSAMYLCASSWARLEAKNIQYFGAGTRLSVL.

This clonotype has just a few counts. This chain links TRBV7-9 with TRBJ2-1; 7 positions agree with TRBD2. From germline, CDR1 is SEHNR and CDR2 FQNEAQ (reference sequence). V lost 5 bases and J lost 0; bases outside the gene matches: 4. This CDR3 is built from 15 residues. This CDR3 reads CASSRRESSYNEQFF. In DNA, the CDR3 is TGTGCCAGCAGCCGGCGGGAGAGCTCCTACAATGAGCAGTTCTTC.

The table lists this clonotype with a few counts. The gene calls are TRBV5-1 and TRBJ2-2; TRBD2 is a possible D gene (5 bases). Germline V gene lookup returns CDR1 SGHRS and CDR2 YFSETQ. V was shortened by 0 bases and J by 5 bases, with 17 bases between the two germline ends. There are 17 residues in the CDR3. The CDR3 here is CASSLARARVETGELFF. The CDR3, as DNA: TGCGCCAGCAGCTTGGCGCGGGCTAGGGTTGAGACCGGGGAGCTGTTTTTT.

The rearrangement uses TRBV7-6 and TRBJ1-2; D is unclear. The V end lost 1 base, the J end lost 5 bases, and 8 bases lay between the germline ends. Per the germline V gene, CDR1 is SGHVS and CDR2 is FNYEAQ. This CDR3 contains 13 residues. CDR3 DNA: TGTGCCAGCAGCTTAGGGACGGATTATGGCTACACCTTC. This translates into CASSLGTDYGYTF. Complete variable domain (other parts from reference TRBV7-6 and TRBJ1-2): GAGVSQSPRYKVTKRGQDVALRCDPISGHVSLYWYRQALGQGPEFLTYFNYEAQQDKSGLPNDRFSAERPEGSISTLTIQRTEQRDSAMYRCASSLGTDYGYTFGSGTRLTVV.